Described below is a single TCR beta chain sequence and its context. What it recognizes is unknown. Germline V gene data show CDR1 as SNHLY and CDR2 as FYNNEI. The CDR3 has 13 residues. With V trimmed by 7 bases and J by 4 bases, 4 bases remained unmatched. This sample was taken from a study of T cell responses to AZD1222 COVID-19 vaccine. Sequencing was performed with immunoSEQ multiplex PCR; in TCRdb, only in-frame clones are kept and a portion is missing. The table includes about 88,000 clones, approximately 90% detected once. Overall study findings and caveats: Recipients of two AZD1222 doses showed rising Spike-specific TCR breadth and depth. Sampling captured repertoires only after the peak T cell response.

The study pooled second doses at about 4 or about 12 weeks. This specimen consisted of peripheral blood, obtained 28 days after the second AZD1222 dose. This TCR came from an adult who received the AZD1222 COVID-19 vaccine. The chain has TRBV2 and TRBJ1-5; 7 bases are shared with TRBD1. The CDR3 DNA sequence: TGTGCCAGCATCCTGGACAGGAATCAGCCCCAGCATTTT. Residues: CASILDRNQPQHF.